The sequence of this TCR beta chain was determined in a study of cytomegalovirus exposure and HLA in healthy donors. Whole-study results and caveats: Prior analysis indicated that the majority of TCR beta V segments exhibited productivity approximately 87% or approximately 30% of the time. Specific recognition of CMV antigens was confirmed in vitro for a few chains (all CMV-associated).

Those who donated were healthy bone marrow donors. The V end was cut by 0 bases, the J end by 9 bases, with 11 bases between. This CDR3 region has 13 residues. Germline-derived CDR1 and CDR2 are MRHNA and SNTAGT. Primers for the PCR totalled 60 Vbeta and 13 Jbeta. Some clones are missing from TCRdb's copy, which holds only in-frame ones; the method was immunoSEQ multiplex PCR. The sample includes more than 95,000 clones, approximately 81% of them seen just once. As for this clone: Its antigen is unknown.

Sequenced sample: PBMCs. V usage is TRBV6-4 and J usage is TRBJ1-2, with D unresolved. This sequence was found in a man between 18 and 35 years old in good health and CMV-seropositive. CDR3 residues: CASSDSYYGSYTF. The DNA of the CDR3 is TGTGCCAGCAGTGACTCTTATTACGGTAGCTACACCTTC.